This passage covers 10 T cell receptor beta chains from one sample sequenced in a study of blood T cell repertoires in COVID-19. Clones were read by immunoSEQ multiplex PCR, and TCRdb kept only the in-frame ones, dropping some. The sample lists approximately 210,000 clones; 65% to 85% were seen once. Material for sequencing was peripheral blood. All receptors derive from a man aged 45-65 years with active or convalescent COVID-19.

The chain has TRBV27 and TRBJ2-1; D remains unclear. CDR1 is MNHEY, CDR2 SMNVEV, per germline (reference sequence). The V and J ends lost 0 bases and 2 bases respectively, with 5 bases between them. The CDR3 is made up of 14 amino acids. Here the CDR3 reads CASSLSPAYNEQFF. CDR3 coding DNA: TGTGCCAGCAGTTTATCGCCAGCCTACAATGAGCAGTTCTTC.

The gene calls are TRBV5-5 and TRBJ2-1, with TRBD2 matching 8 bases. Germline CDR1 SGHKS, CDR2 YYEKEE (reference sequence). The CDR3 extends over 13 amino acids. After removal of 3 bases from V and 9 bases from J, the junction contained 5 bases not matched to a gene. CDR3 nucleotides: TGTGCCAGCAGCTCTCTCGCGGGGGGTGAGCAGTTCTTC. Translated: CASSSLAGGEQFF. The full variable domain, rest sourced from reference TRBV5-5 and TRBJ2-1, is DAGVTQSPTHLIKTRGQQVTLRCSPISGHKSVSWYQQVLGQGPQFIFQYYEKEERGRGNFPDRFSARQFPNYSSELNVNALLLGDSALYLCASSSLAGGEQFFGPGTRLTVL.

This clone was seen more than once but under ten times. The chain links TRBV6-5 to TRBJ2-3, with 11 bases that match TRBD2. CDR1 MNHEY and CDR2 SVGAGI come from the germline V gene. V was clipped by 6 bases and J by 2 bases; unmatched bases: 4. The CDR3 loop spans 15 amino acids. In nucleotides, the CDR3 is TGTGCCAGCAGCCTTAGCGGGAGGGCCACAGATACGCAGTATTTT. Translation gives CASSLSGRATDTQYF.

The gene calls are TRBV19 and TRBJ1-4; D may be TRBD1 (6 bases). The CDR3 totals 14 residues. Trimming took off 5 bases at V and 6 bases at J, with 13 bases between the two ends. CDR1 LNHDA and CDR2 SQIVND come from the germline V gene (reference sequence). The CDR3 coding sequence is TGTGCCAGTAGTTCACAGGGACGAGATGAAAAACTGTTTTTT. Protein: CASSSQGRDEKLFF.

The rearrangement uses TRBV6-5 and TRBJ1-3; TRBD1 matches at 8 bases. V dropped 6 bases and J dropped 9; count of bases not matched to a gene: 10. Per the germline V gene, CDR1 is MNHEY and CDR2 is SVGAGI. This CDR3 contains 14 residues. The CDR3, as DNA: TGTGCCAGCAGCTCTGGACAGGGAGGGGGCACCATATATTTT. This translates into CASSSGQGGGTIYF.

As DNA, the CDR3 is TGTGCCAGCAGCTTGGAGACAGGGGGCTATAGCGAGCAGTACTTC. Protein: CASSLETGGYSEQYF. This chain uses TRBV5-6 with TRBJ2-7, with 10 nucleotides matching TRBD1. CDR1 is SGHDT, CDR2 YYEEEE, per germline. The trim removed 0 bases at V and 6 bases at J, leaving 6 bases unmatched. The CDR3 is made up of 15 amino acids.

There are a few counts of this clone. The rearrangement uses TRBV5-5 and TRBJ1-4, with a weak D call TRBD1 (6 bases). V lost 0 bases and J lost 7, with 13 bases in between. CDR3 length: 15 residues. Per the germline V gene, CDR1 is SGHKS and CDR2 is YYEKEE (reference sequence). The CDR3 loop reads CASSLAQGFAEKLFF. In DNA, the CDR3 is TGTGCCAGCAGCTTGGCACAGGGATTCGCTGAAAAACTGTTTTTT.

This chain connects TRBV5-6 to TRBJ2-5; TRBD1 matches 10 bases. Germline lookup yields CDR1 SGHDT and CDR2 YYEEEE. The CDR3 runs to 14 residues. V lost 4 bases to trimming and J lost 5 bases; unmatched junction nucleotides: 5. Here the CDR3 DNA reads TGTGCCAGCAGCCCCCGGGACAGGGGCGAGACCCAGTACTTC. It is translated as CASSPRDRGETQYF.

The genes are TRBV6-2 or TRBV6-3 and TRBJ1-6; D might be TRBD1 (6 bases). This CDR3 is 14 amino acids long. The germline V gene has CDR1 MNHEY and CDR2 SVGEGT. Trimming shortened V by 4 bases and J by 8 bases, and 12 bases separated the two germline ends. The CDR3 region has the DNA TGTGCCAGCAGTTTCAGGGGCCTTTATTCACCCCTCCACTTT. It yields the protein CASSFRGLYSPLHF.

This chain connects TRBV5-4 to TRBJ1-2, with a tentative D call TRBD1 (6 bases). This CDR3 spans 16 amino acids. The V end lost 6 bases, the J end lost 0 bases, and 18 bases lay between the germline ends. The germline CDR1 and CDR2 sequences are SGHNT and YYREEE (reference sequence). The CDR3 loop is CASTGQLQLANYGYTF. CDR3 DNA: TGTGCCAGCACCGGACAGCTACAATTAGCTAACTATGGCTACACCTTC. The full variable domain, rest sourced from reference TRBV5-4 and TRBJ1-2, is ETGVTQSPTHLIKTRGQQVTLRCSSQSGHNTVSWYQQALGQGPQFIFQYYREEENGRGNFPPRFSGLQFPNYSSELNVNALELDDSALYLCASTGQLQLANYGYTFGSGTRLTVV.